This T cell receptor (beta chain) was identified in a study of blood T cell repertoires in COVID-19. Across the whole study: COVID-19 samples from acute and convalescent phases originated in the United States, Italy and Spain. Sources were T cells, B-cell-depleted T cells, or PBMCs; the material itself was cDNA or gDNA.

Authors' data handling: From reference gene primer amplification, estimates of nucleated cell counts were derived. Profiling relied on immunoSEQ multiplex PCR, and the TCRdb table lists in-frame clones only, not all of them. D and trimming were read from the DNA, whereas the V and J calls and clone size are those reported in that table. Here the sample spans about 330,000 clones, around 82% being singletons. This receptor was taken from a woman between 50 and 59 years old with acute or convalescent COVID-19. The sequenced sample was peripheral blood.

CDR3 region: CAREGTGSSHYGYTF. CDR3 DNA sequence: TGTGCCAGAGAAGGGACAGGGTCATCTCACTATGGCTACACCTTC. The gene calls are TRBV24-1 and TRBJ1-2, with 9 bases that match TRBD1. V shed 11 bases and J 3 bases; nucleotides not matched to a gene: 12. The CDR3 has 15 amino acids. The germline V gene encodes CDR1 KGHDR and CDR2 SFDVKD.